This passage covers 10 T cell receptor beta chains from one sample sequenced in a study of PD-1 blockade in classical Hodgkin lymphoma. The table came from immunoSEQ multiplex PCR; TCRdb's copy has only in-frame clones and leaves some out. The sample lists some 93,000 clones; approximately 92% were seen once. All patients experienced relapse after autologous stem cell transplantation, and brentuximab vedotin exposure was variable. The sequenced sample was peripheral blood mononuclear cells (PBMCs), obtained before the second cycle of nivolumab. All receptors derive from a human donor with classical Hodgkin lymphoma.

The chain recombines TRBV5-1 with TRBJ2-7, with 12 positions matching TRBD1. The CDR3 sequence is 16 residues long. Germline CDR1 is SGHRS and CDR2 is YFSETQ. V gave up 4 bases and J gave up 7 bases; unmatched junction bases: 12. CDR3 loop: CASSTNPGQGAREQYF. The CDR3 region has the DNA TGCGCCAGCAGCACTAATCCGGGACAGGGGGCAAGGGAGCAGTACTTC.

The CDR3 reads CATSRDWASGGAEETQYF. CDR3 nucleotide sequence: TGTGCCACCAGCAGAGATTGGGCTAGCGGGGGGGCGGAAGAGACCCAGTACTTC. The chain recombines TRBV15 with TRBJ2-5, with 12 bases lining up with TRBD2. With 0 bases clipped from V and 3 bases from J, the junction kept 8 bases outside the gene matches. The germline CDR1 and CDR2 sequences are LNHNV and YYDKDF (reference sequence). This CDR3 is built from 18 residues. Drawing the rest from reference TRBV15 and TRBJ2-5, the complete variable domain is DAMVIQNPRYQVTQFGKPVTLSCSQTLNHNVMYWYQQKSSQAPKLLFHYYDKDFNNEADTPDNFQSRRPNTSFCFLDIRSPGLGDTAMYLCATSRDWASGGAEETQYFGPGTRLLVL.

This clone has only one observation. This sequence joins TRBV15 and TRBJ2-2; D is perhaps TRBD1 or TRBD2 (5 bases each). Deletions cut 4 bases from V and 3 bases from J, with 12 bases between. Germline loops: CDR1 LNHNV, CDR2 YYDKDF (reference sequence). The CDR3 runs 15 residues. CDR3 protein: CATSMAGSHTGELFF. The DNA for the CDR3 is TGTGCCACCAGCATGGCAGGGAGCCACACCGGGGAGCTGTTTTTT.

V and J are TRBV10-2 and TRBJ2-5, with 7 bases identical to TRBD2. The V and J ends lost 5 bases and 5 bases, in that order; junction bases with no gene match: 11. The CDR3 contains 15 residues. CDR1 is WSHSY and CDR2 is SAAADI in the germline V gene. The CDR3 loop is CASSPHKGRGETQYF. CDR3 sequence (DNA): TGCGCCAGCAGTCCTCATAAAGGGAGGGGCGAGACCCAGTACTTC.

CDR3 protein: CASSLATRLAGGTDTQYF. The CDR3 DNA is TGTGCCAGCAGCTTAGCCACGCGGCTAGCGGGAGGCACAGATACGCAGTATTTT. The chain is built from TRBV7-9 and TRBJ2-3; 10 positions agree with TRBD2. Per the germline V gene, CDR1 is SEHNR and CDR2 is FQNEAQ (reference sequence). Trimming at V came to 0 bases and at J to 1 base, leaving 7 bases not matched to a gene. This CDR3 comprises 18 residues.

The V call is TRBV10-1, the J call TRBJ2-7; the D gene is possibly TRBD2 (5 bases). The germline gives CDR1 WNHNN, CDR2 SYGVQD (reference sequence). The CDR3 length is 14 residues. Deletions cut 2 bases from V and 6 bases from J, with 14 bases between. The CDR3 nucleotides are TGCGCCAGCAGTGAGCTTGGGCGTGGGAGCGAGCAGTACTTC. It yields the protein CASSELGRGSEQYF.

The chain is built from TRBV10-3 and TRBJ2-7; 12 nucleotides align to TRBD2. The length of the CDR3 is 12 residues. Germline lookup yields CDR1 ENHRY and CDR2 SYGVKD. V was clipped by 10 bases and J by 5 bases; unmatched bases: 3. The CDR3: CATGLAGHEQYF. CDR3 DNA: TGTGCCACGGGACTAGCGGGTCACGAGCAGTACTTC.

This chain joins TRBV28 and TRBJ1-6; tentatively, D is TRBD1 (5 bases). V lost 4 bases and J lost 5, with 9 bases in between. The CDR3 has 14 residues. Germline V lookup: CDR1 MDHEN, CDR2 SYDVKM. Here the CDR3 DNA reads TGTGCCAGCAGTTCCGAGGACAATAATTCACCCCTCCACTTT. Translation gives CASSSEDNNSPLHF.

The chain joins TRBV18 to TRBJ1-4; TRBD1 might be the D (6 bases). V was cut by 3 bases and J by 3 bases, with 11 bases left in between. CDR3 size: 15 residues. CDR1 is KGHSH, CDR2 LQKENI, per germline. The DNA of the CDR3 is TGTGCCAGCTCACCCCGACAGGCGTCTAATGAAAAACTGTTTTTT. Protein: CASSPRQASNEKLFF.

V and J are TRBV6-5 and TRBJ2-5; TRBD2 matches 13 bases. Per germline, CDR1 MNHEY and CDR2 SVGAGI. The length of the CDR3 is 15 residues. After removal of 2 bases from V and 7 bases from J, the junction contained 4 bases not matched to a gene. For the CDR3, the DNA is TGTGCCAGCAGTTACACTAGCGGGGGGGCCTGGACCCAGTACTTC. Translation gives CASSYTSGGAWTQYF.